This T cell receptor beta chain was captured by sequencing in a study of blood T cell repertoires in COVID-19. V shed 4 bases and J 6 bases; nucleotides not matched to a gene: 11. The CDR3 contains 16 residues. In germline, CDR1 is SGHKS, CDR2 YYEKEE (reference sequence). Only in-frame clones appear in the TCRdb table, and some are missing; sequencing was by immunoSEQ multiplex PCR. The sample carries some 99,000 clones, 65% to 90% recorded once. The chain recombines TRBV5-5 with TRBJ2-2, with TRBD2 matching over 8 bases. The clonotype was recovered from an elderly woman with active or convalescent COVID-19. The sample consisted of peripheral blood. CDR3: CASSREGEGRPGELFF. CDR3 sequence (DNA): TGTGCCAGCAGCCGGGAGGGGGAGGGCCGACCCGGGGAGCTGTTTTTT.